Sequencing of this T cell receptor beta chain was carried out in a study of blood T cells in healthy people across ages. A second PCR of 7 to 11 cycles used a sample-barcoded 5' primer and a J-beta primer mix. TCRdb ran MiXCR on the 5' RACE reads and lists one entry per CDR3 protein. Seen here are around 1,500,000 distinct CDR3 sequences, about 28% observed once, and the top ten hold roughly 8.2%. Peripheral blood samples of 9 to 10 milliliters were drawn from each donor. J lost 9 bases, V lost 2 bases, and 11 bases had no gene match. CDR1 is MNHNS, CDR2 SASEGT, per germline. This CDR3 is built from 15 residues.

The source material was blood. The receptor was isolated from a woman in her 30s in good health. This chain connects TRBV6-1 to TRBJ2-3, with 7 nucleotides matching TRBD2. CDR3 nucleotides: TGTGCCAGCAGTGAATCGGCGGGAGCGTCCGACACGCAGTATTTT. Translated, it gives CASSESAGASDTQYF.